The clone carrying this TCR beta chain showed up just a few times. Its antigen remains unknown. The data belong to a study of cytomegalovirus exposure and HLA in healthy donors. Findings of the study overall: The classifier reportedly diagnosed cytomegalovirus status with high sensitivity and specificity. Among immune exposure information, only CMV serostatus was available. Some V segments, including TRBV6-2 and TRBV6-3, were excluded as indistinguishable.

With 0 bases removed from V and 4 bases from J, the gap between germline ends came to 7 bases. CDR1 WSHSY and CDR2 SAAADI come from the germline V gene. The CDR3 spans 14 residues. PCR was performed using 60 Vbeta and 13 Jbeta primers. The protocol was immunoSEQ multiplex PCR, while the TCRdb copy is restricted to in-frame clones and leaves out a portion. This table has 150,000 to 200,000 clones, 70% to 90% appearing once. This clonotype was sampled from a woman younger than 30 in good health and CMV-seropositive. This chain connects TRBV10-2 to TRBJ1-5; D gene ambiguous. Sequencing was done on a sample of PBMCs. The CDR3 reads CASSESPGNQPQHF. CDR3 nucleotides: TGCGCCAGCAGTGAGTCCCCAGGAAATCAGCCCCAGCATTTT.